This passage covers 18 T cell receptor beta chains from one sample sequenced in a study of blood T cell repertoires in COVID-19. TCRdb's table, derived via immunoSEQ multiplex PCR, lists solely in-frame clones and lacks some. The sample holds more than 200,000 clones, 86% seen once. The sample was peripheral blood. The receptors stem from a man older than 75 with acute or convalescent COVID-19.

This clone was observed a few times. This chain links TRBV11-1 with TRBJ2-1; 7 positions match TRBD1. The germline V gene has CDR1 SGHAT and CDR2 FQDESV (reference sequence). Trimming at V came to 5 bases and at J to 3 bases, leaving 4 bases not matched to a gene. This CDR3 region has 14 residues. The CDR3 is CASSNRGNYNEQFF. The DNA for the CDR3 is TGTGCCAGCAGCAACAGGGGAAACTACAATGAGCAGTTCTTC.

The table lists this clone with a count of one. CDR3 nucleotide sequence: TGTGCCAGCAGCTCATATGCAGGGCTCTTGAACACTGAAGCTTTCTTT. This codes for CASSSYAGLLNTEAFF. The chain is built from TRBV5-6 and TRBJ1-1; perhaps TRBD1 as D (5 bases). This CDR3 comprises 16 residues. Trimming took off 3 bases at V and 0 bases at J, with 15 bases between the two ends. CDR1 is SGHDT and CDR2 is YYEEEE in the germline V gene.

The gene calls are TRBV5-1 and TRBJ2-4, with 7 bases aligning to TRBD1. The CDR3 consists of 15 residues. CDR1 and CDR2 (germline): SGHRS, YFSETQ. Trimming removed 0 bases from V and 7 bases from J; junction bases left unmatched: 7. The CDR3 loop is CASSLVGGAVNIQYF. CDR3 nucleotide sequence: TGCGCCAGCAGCTTGGTAGGGGGCGCCGTCAACATTCAGTACTTC.

The chain uses TRBV19 and TRBJ1-6, with 8 nucleotides matching TRBD1. This CDR3 is 16 amino acids long. Germline CDR1 LNHDA, CDR2 SQIVND (reference sequence). The V segment lost 8 bases and the J segment 0 bases; nucleotides outside the gene matches: 6. The CDR3, as DNA: TGTGCCAGTCGGGGACAGGCGAGCTCCTATAATTCACCCCTCCACTTT. This translates into CASRGQASSYNSPLHF. The whole variable domain, remainder taken from reference TRBV19 and TRBJ1-6, is DGGITQSPKYLFRKEGQNVTLSCEQNLNHDAMYWYRQDPGQGLRLIYYSQIVNDFQKGDIAEGYSVSREKKESFPLTVTSAQKNPTAFYLCASRGQASSYNSPLHFGNGTRLTVT.

The chain couples TRBV7-9 to TRBJ1-2, with TRBD1 as a possible D gene (5 bases). CDR3 length: 13 amino acids. V lost 6 bases to trimming and J lost 2 bases, with 10 bases between them. The germline V gene has CDR1 SEHNR and CDR2 FQNEAQ (reference sequence). The CDR3 DNA sequence: TGTGCCAGCAGTATAACAGGAAACTATGGCTACACCTTC. Translated: CASSITGNYGYTF.

The chain employs TRBV11-3 and TRBJ2-2; 7 bases are shared with TRBD2. This CDR3 region has 16 residues. CDR1 and CDR2 from the germline V gene are SGHNT and YENEEA. The ends lost 5 bases at V and 0 bases at J; junction bases unmatched: 6. The CDR3 loop is CASSPPTSSNTGELFF. As DNA, the CDR3 is TGTGCCAGCAGCCCCCCGACTAGCTCGAACACCGGGGAGCTGTTTTTT.

Written as DNA, the CDR3 is TGCGCCAGCAGCCAAGGACAGGCCTCTGGAAACACCATATATTTT. Protein: CASSQGQASGNTIYF. V and J are TRBV4-3 and TRBJ1-3; D perhaps matches TRBD1 (6 bases). The V end lost 1 base, the J end lost 0 bases, and 7 bases lay between the germline ends. The CDR3 totals 15 residues. CDR1 LGHNA and CDR2 YSLEER come from the germline V gene.

This clone was counted a single time. The chain carries TRBV11-2 and TRBJ2-2; 7 bases line up with TRBD2. The germline V gene encodes CDR1 SGHAT and CDR2 FQNNGV. The CDR3 covers 15 residues. The junction had 4 bases not matched to a gene; V was cut back by 3 bases and J by 3 bases. DNA for the CDR3: TGTGCCAGCAGCTTTACTAGCGTTCACACCGGGGAGCTGTTTTTT. Amino acid sequence: CASSFTSVHTGELFF. Full variable domain (outside the CDR3, taken from reference TRBV11-2 and TRBJ2-2): EAGVAQSPRYKIIEKRQSVAFWCNPISGHATLYWYQQILGQGPKLLIQFQNNGVVDDSQLPKDRFSAERLKGVDSTLKIQPAKLEDSAVYLCASSFTSVHTGELFFGEGSRLTVL.

V gene TRBV7-6 combines with J gene TRBJ2-3, with 9 nucleotides matching TRBD2. The trim removed 1 base at V and 8 bases at J, leaving 10 bases unmatched. Germline V gene sequence: CDR1 SGHVS, CDR2 FNYEAQ. There are 16 residues in the CDR3. The CDR3 loop is CASSLVGSGSYGTQYF. CDR3 nucleotides: TGTGCCAGCAGCTTAGTAGGTAGCGGGAGTTATGGTACGCAGTATTTT.

This clone was counted a few times. The J gene is TRBJ1-1, the V gene TRBV30; D may be TRBD1 (6 bases). Germline assignment: CDR1 GTSNPN and CDR2 SVGIG (reference sequence). This CDR3 region has 13 residues. V shed 4 bases and J shed 1 base, with 10 bases lying between them. CDR3 bases: TGTGCCTGGAATGGACAGTCGAACACTGAAGCTTTCTTT. Its translation is CAWNGQSNTEAFF.

V is TRBV19 and J is TRBJ2-2, with TRBD1 matching over 9 bases. The CDR3 length is 16 residues. The germline V gene encodes CDR1 LNHDA and CDR2 SQIVND (reference sequence). With 3 bases clipped from V and 6 bases from J, the junction kept 8 bases outside the gene matches. The CDR3 loop reads CASSMTGGRTSGELFF. CDR3 sequence (DNA): TGTGCCAGTAGTATGACAGGGGGGCGAACGTCCGGGGAGCTGTTTTTT.

The chain uses TRBV28 and TRBJ1-5; 7 bases fit TRBD1. The germline gives CDR1 MDHEN, CDR2 SYDVKM. The V segment lost 6 bases and the J segment 5 bases; nucleotides outside the gene matches: 13. The CDR3 is 16 amino acids. CDR3 DNA: TGTGCCAGCAGAACACCCCGACAGGGCGGCCATCAGCCCCAGCATTTT. Amino acid sequence: CASRTPRQGGHQPQHF.

V and J are TRBV7-2 and TRBJ2-3; TRBD2 agrees at 14 bases. Trimming at V came to 0 bases and at J to 5 bases, leaving 4 bases not matched to a gene. Germline V gives CDR1 SGHTA, CDR2 FQGNSA. This CDR3 has 17 residues. CDR3 amino acids: CASSLALGTSGRDTQYF. For the CDR3, the DNA is TGTGCCAGCAGCTTAGCGCTGGGGACTAGCGGGAGAGATACGCAGTATTTT.

The chain carries TRBV30 and TRBJ1-1, with TRBD1 identical over 7 bases. Germline lookup yields CDR1 GTSNPN and CDR2 SVGIG (reference sequence). V was clipped by 5 bases and J by 8 bases; unmatched bases: 8. The CDR3 extends over 12 amino acids. DNA for the CDR3: TGTGCCTGGGGGAAACAGGGGACGGAAGCTTTCTTT. As protein: CAWGKQGTEAFF. The full variable domain, in which reference TRBV30 and TRBJ1-1 provide the parts outside the CDR3, is SQTIHQWPATLVQPVGSPLSLECTVEGTSNPNLYWYRQAAGRGLQLLFYSVGIGQISSEVPQNLSASRPQDRQFILSSKKLLLSDSGFYLCAWGKQGTEAFFGQGTRLTVV.

The CDR3 region has the DNA TGTGCCAGCAGCAAAGACGCCCCCGGACAACCACCGCCTCCCTACGAGCAGTACGTC. Translating it yields CASSKDAPGQPPPPYEQYV. The V gene is TRBV21-1, the J gene TRBJ2-7; TRBD1 is taken as the D call from the table, unchecked against the DNA. TRBV21-1 is given as a pseudogene. This CDR3 region has 19 residues.

J is TRBJ2-2 and V is TRBV5-1; TRBD2 matches 10 bases. The CDR3 is made up of 18 amino acids. V lost 0 bases and J lost 5; bases outside the gene matches: 10. Germline CDR1 SGHRS, CDR2 YFSETQ. The CDR3 loop is CASSLVVAGGPLTGELFF. The DNA for the CDR3 is TGCGCCAGCAGCTTGGTCGTAGCGGGAGGTCCCTTAACCGGGGAGCTGTTTTTT.

The chain employs TRBV15 and TRBJ2-5, with 8 bases matching TRBD1. With V trimmed by 4 bases and J by 1 base, 5 bases remained unmatched. Germline V gives CDR1 LNHNV, CDR2 YYDKDF (reference sequence). The CDR3 runs to 15 residues. As DNA, the CDR3 is TGTGCCACCAGCACCCGGACAGGGATCCAAGAGACCCAGTACTTC. It encodes CATSTRTGIQETQYF.

This chain's CDR3 is CASRGQGNTGELFF. CDR3 DNA: TGTGCCAGCAGGGGACAGGGGAACACCGGGGAGCTGTTTTTT. The chain is built from TRBV25-1 and TRBJ2-2, with TRBD1 identical over 9 bases. From germline, CDR1 is MGHDK and CDR2 SYGVNS. This CDR3 comprises 14 residues. V shed 6 bases, J shed 1 base, and the junction held 0 bases outside the gene matches.